This T cell receptor beta chain was identified during a study of blood T cell repertoires in COVID-19. Turning to the study itself: There were acute and convalescent COVID-19 samples, and they came from the United States, Italy and Spain. Sources were T cells, B-cell-depleted T cells, or PBMCs; the material itself was cDNA or gDNA.

Germline-derived CDR1 and CDR2 are SGHRS and YFSETQ. The CDR3 is 14 amino acids. Trimming left V 4 bases short and J 1 base short, with 11 bases between. The sample holds one count of this clone. Per the authors' pipeline: By means of reference gene primer amplification, nucleated cell counts were estimated. The protocol was immunoSEQ multiplex PCR, while the TCRdb copy is restricted to in-frame clones and leaves out a portion. The V and J calls and clone size come from that table; D and trimming were worked out from the DNA. The table shows about 120,000 clones, with over 80% occurring only once. This TCR was recovered from a man in his 70s with acute or convalescent COVID-19. The V and J genes are TRBV5-1 and TRBJ2-5, with D possibly TRBD2 on 6 matching bases. The sequenced sample was peripheral blood. CDR3 residues: CASSPGGLQETQYF. CDR3 DNA sequence: TGCGCCAGCAGCCCCGGAGGGCTCCAAGAGACCCAGTACTTC.